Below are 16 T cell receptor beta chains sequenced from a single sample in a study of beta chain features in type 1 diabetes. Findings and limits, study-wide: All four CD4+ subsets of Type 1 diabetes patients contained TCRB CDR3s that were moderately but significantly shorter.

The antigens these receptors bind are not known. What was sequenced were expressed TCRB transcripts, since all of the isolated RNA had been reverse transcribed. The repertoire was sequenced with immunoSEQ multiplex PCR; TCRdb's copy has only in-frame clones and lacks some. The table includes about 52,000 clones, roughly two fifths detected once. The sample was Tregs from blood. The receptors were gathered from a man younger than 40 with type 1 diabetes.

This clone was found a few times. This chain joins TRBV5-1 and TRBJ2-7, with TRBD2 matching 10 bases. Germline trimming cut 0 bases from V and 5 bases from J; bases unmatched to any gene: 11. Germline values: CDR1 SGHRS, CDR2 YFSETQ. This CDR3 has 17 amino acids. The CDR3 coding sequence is TGCGCCAGCAGCTTGGCCCCTAGCGGGAGTTTTTCTCACGAGCAGTACTTC. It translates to CASSLAPSGSFSHEQYF. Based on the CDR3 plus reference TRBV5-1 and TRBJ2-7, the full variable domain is KAGVTQTPRYLIKTRGQQVTLSCSPISGHRSVSWYQQTPGQGLQFLFEYFSETQRNKGNFPGRFSGRQFSNSRSEMNVSTLELGDSALYLCASSLAPSGSFSHEQYFGPGTRLTVT.

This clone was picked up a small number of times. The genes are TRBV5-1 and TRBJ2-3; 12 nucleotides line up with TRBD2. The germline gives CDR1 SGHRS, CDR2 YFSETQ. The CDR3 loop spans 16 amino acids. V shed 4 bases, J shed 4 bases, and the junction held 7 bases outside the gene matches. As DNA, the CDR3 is TGCGCCAGCAGCCAGATGACTAGCGGGAGTGCAGATACGCAGTATTTT. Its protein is CASSQMTSGSADTQYF.

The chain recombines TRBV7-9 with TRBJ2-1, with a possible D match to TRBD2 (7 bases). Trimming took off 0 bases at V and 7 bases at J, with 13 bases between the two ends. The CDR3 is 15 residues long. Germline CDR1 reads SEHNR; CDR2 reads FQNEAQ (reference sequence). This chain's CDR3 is CASSLARGGGNEQFF. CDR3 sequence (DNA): TGTGCCAGCAGCTTAGCGCGGGGAGGGGGGAATGAGCAGTTCTTC.

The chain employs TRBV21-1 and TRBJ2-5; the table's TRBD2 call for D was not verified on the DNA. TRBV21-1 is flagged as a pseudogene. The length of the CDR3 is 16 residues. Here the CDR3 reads CASSKTSGGVLETQYF. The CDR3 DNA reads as TGTGCCAGCAGCAAGACTAGCGGGGGGGTATTGGAGACCCAGTACTTC.

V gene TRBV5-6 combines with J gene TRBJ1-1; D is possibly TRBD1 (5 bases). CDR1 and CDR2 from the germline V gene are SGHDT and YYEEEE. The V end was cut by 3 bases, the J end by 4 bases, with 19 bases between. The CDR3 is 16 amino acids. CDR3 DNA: TGTGCCAGCAGCTGGGGGACTGGGAGCCTCGGCACTGAAGCTTTCTTT. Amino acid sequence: CASSWGTGSLGTEAFF.

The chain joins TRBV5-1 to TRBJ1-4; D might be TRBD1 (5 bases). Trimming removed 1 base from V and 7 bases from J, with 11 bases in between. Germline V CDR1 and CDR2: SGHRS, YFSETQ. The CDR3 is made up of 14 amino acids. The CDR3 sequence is CASSLYGAGEKLFF. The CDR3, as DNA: TGCGCCAGCAGCTTGTATGGGGCAGGTGAAAAACTGTTTTTT. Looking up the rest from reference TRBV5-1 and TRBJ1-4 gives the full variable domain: KAGVTQTPRYLIKTRGQQVTLSCSPISGHRSVSWYQQTPGQGLQFLFEYFSETQRNKGNFPGRFSGRQFSNSRSEMNVSTLELGDSALYLCASSLYGAGEKLFFGSGTQLSVL.

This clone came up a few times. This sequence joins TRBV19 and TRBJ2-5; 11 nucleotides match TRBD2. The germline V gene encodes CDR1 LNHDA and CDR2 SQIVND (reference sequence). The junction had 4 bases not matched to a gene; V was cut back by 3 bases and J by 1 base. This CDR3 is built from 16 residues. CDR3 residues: CASSMGTSGLQETQYF. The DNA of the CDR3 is TGTGCCAGTAGTATGGGGACTAGCGGCCTCCAAGAGACCCAGTACTTC. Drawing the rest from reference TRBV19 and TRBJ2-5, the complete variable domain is DGGITQSPKYLFRKEGQNVTLSCEQNLNHDAMYWYRQDPGQGLRLIYYSQIVNDFQKGDIAEGYSVSREKKESFPLTVTSAQKNPTAFYLCASSMGTSGLQETQYFGPGTRLLVL.

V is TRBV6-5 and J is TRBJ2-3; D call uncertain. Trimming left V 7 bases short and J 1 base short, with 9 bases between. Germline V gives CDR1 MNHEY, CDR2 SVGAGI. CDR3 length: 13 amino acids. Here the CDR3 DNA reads TGTGCCAGCACCCCCCCGGGCACAGATACGCAGTATTTT. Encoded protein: CASTPPGTDTQYF.

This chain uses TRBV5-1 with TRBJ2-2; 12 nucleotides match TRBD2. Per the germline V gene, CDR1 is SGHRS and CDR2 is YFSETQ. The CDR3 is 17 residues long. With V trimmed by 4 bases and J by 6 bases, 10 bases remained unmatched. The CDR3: CASSAGLAGVGAGELFF. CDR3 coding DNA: TGCGCCAGCAGCGCGGGACTAGCGGGCGTTGGGGCCGGGGAGCTGTTTTTT.

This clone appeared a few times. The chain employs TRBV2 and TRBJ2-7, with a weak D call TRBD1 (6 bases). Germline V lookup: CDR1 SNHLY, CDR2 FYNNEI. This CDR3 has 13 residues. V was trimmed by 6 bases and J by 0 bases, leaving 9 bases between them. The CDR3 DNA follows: TGTGCCAGCAGACAGGGTTTCTCCTACGAGCAGTACTTC. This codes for CASRQGFSYEQYF.

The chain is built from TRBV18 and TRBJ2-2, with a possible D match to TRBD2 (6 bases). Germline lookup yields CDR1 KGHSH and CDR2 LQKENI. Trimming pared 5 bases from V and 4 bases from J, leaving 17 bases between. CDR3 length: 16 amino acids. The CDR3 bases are TGTGCCAGCTCAGAGAACCAGGGAGGTGGCACCGGGGAGCTGTTTTTT. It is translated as CASSENQGGGTGELFF. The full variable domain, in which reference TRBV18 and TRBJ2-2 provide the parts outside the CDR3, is NAGVMQNPRHLVRRRGQEARLRCSPMKGHSHVYWYRQLPEEGLKFMVYLQKENIIDESGMPKERFSAEFPKEGPSILRIQQVVRGDSAAYFCASSENQGGGTGELFFGEGSRLTVL.

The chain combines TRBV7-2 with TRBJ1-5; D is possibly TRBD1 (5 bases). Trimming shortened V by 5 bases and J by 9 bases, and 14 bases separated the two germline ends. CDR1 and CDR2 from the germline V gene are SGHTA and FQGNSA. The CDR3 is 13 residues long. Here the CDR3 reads CASSPLGGGPQHF. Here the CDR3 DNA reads TGTGCCAGCAGCCCCCTCGGGGGAGGGCCCCAGCATTTT. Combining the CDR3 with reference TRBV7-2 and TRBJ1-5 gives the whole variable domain GAGVSQSPSNKVTEKGKDVELRCDPISGHTALYWYRQSLGQGLEFLIYFQGNSAPDKSGLPSDRFSAERTGGSVSTLTIQRTQQEDSAVYLCASSPLGGGPQHFGDGTRLSIL.

The DNA of the CDR3 is TGTGCCAGCTCACCTAGCGGGAGGACCTACAATGAGCAGTTCTTC. Protein: CASSPSGRTYNEQFF. This sequence joins TRBV18 and TRBJ2-1; 10 bases align to TRBD2. Germline values: CDR1 KGHSH, CDR2 LQKENI. The J segment lost 2 bases and the V segment lost 3 bases, leaving 1 base of the junction unmatched. The CDR3 totals 15 residues.

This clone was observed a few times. CDR3 protein: CSAARAGIWDEQYF. The CDR3 DNA reads as TGCAGCGCGGCAAGGGCAGGGATTTGGGACGAGCAGTACTTC. The chain links TRBV29-1 to TRBJ2-7; weak D call: TRBD1 (5 bases). CDR1 and CDR2 (germline): SQVTM, ANQGSEA. The ends were cut back, 7 bases at V and 5 bases at J, with 21 bases in the middle. The CDR3 runs to 14 residues.

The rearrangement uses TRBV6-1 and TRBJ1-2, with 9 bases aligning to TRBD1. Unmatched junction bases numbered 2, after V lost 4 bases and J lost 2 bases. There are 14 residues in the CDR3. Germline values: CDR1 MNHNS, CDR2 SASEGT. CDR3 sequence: CASSAQGANYGYTF. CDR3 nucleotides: TGTGCCAGCAGTGCACAGGGGGCGAACTATGGCTACACCTTC.

CDR3 residues: CSVARDRVSYGYTF. DNA for the CDR3: TGCAGCGTTGCCCGGGACAGGGTCTCCTATGGCTACACCTTC. The chain couples TRBV29-1 to TRBJ1-2, with 9 bases identical to TRBD1. Germline V gene data show CDR1 as SQVTM and CDR2 as ANQGSEA. V shed 4 bases and J 4 bases; nucleotides not matched to a gene: 7. The CDR3 is 14 residues long. Variable domain in full (rest from reference TRBV29-1 and TRBJ1-2): SAVISQKPSRDICQRGTSLTIQCQVDSQVTMMFWYRQQPGQSLTLIATANQGSEATYESGFVIDKFPISRPNLTFSTLTVSNMSPEDSSIYLCSVARDRVSYGYTFGSGTRLTVV.